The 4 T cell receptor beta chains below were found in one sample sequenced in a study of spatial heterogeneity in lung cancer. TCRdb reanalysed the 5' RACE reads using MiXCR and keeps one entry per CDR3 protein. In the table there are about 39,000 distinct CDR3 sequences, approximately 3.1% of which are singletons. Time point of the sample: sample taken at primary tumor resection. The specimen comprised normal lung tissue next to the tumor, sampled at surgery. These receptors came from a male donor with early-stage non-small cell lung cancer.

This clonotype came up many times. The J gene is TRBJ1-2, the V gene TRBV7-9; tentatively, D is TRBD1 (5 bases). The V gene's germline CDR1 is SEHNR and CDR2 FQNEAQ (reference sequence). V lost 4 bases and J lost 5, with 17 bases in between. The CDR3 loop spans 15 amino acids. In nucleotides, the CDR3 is TGTGCCAGCAGCTCGACAGATCAGAAGATTTATGGCTACACCTTC. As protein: CASSSTDQKIYGYTF. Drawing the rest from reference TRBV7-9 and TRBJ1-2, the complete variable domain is DTGVSQNPRHKITKRGQNVTFRCDPISEHNRLYWYRQTLGQGPEFLTYFQNEAQLEKSRLLSDRFSAERPKGSFSTLEIQRTEQGDSAMYLCASSSTDQKIYGYTFGSGTRLTVV.

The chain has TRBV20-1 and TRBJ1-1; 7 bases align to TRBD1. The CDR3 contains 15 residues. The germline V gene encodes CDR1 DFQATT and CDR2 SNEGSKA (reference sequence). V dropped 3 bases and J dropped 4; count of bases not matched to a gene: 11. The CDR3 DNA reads TGCAGTGCTAGCCCGACAGGGTACTTGGGCACTGAAGCTTTCTTT. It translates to CSASPTGYLGTEAFF.

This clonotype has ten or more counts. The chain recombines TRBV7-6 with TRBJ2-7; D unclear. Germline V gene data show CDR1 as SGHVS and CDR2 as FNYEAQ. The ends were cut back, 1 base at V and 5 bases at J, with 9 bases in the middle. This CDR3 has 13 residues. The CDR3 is CASSLDRRNEQYF. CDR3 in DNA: TGTGCCAGCAGCTTAGACCGACGCAACGAGCAGTACTTC.

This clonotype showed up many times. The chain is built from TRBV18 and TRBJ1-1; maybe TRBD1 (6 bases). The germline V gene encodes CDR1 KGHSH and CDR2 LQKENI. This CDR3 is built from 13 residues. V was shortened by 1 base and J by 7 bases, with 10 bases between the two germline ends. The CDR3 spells CASSPQGDNEAFF. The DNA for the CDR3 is TGTGCCAGCTCACCACAGGGGGACAATGAAGCTTTCTTT. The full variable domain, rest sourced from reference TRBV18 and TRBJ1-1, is NAGVMQNPRHLVRRRGQEARLRCSPMKGHSHVYWYRQLPEEGLKFMVYLQKENIIDESGMPKERFSAEFPKEGPSILRIQQVVRGDSAAYFCASSPQGDNEAFFGQGTRLTVV.